The present T cell receptor (beta chain) was sequenced within a study of CD8+CD57+ T cells in acquired aplastic anemia. V was clipped by 1 base and J by 9 bases, with 12 bases between them. The length of the CDR3 is 12 residues. The germline CDR1 and CDR2 sequences are SQVTM and ANQGSEA. Study-wide results and caveats: Patients and controls were found to share fewer than 35 CD8+ CDR3 sequences. Patients and controls had CD8+ Simpson's diversity values that were not significantly distinct.

The template used for profiling TCR beta VDJ and CDR3 was genomic DNA. Each CDR3 protein gets one entry after TCRdb re-called the reads with MiXCR. Of 180,000 or so distinct CDR3 sequences in the sample, 40% to 55% were seen once. To note about this clonotype: Its specificity is unknown.

The rearrangement links TRBV29-1 to TRBJ1-2; D is possibly TRBD1 (5 bases). This sequence was found in a human donor in good health. The material sequenced was sorted CD4+, CD8+, or CD8+CD57+ T cells (not recorded which) from PBMCs. DNA for the CDR3: TGCAGCGTTGAAGTCCCCAGGGAGAGCTACACCTTC. As protein: CSVEVPRESYTF.